Listed below are T cell receptor beta chains from one sample, sequenced in a study of identical twins. TCRdb re-derived calls from the 5' RACE reads in MiXCR, one entry per CDR3 protein. The repertoire consists of under 900,000 distinct CDR3 sequences, with 15% to 20% occurring once and the leading ten covering approximately 14%. These same records also appear under a second study, on T cells expressing NK-cell markers.

Sample: PBMCs. The receptors were gathered from a woman between 18 and 30 years old in good health. The CDR3 runs from the conserved cysteine through the conserved F or W.

cdr3_aa	v_call	j_call
CASSDNYSGNTIYF	TRBV25-1	TRBJ1-3
CASSLIGGSEFF	TRBV7-6	TRBJ2-1
CSAGPGQAYEQYF	TRBV20-1	TRBJ2-7
CASKAVPNTEAFF	TRBV6-1	TRBJ1-1
CASSLAGPISYEQYF	TRBV7-2	TRBJ2-7
CASSLNRVYTDTQYF	TRBV27	TRBJ2-3
CASSSDRLAYEQYF	TRBV5-1	TRBJ2-7
CSVEQGRGTDTQYF	TRBV29-1	TRBJ2-3
CARSPGLLCGYTF	TRBV15	TRBJ1-2
CASSQDHSTYEQYF	TRBV4-1	TRBJ2-7
CASGWGEQYF	TRBV23-1	TRBJ2-7
CSARGQGALVAGANEQFF	TRBV20-1	TRBJ2-1
CASARDGNSPLHF	TRBV6-1	TRBJ1-6
CSVGGSRGETQYF	TRBV29-1	TRBJ2-5
CSAREGLQPQHF	TRBV20-1	TRBJ1-5
CASRPGQGHTEAFF	TRBV12-3/TRBV12-4	TRBJ1-1
CASSARDGKNTEAFF	TRBV5-5	TRBJ1-1
CASSVVVYEQYF	TRBV12-3/TRBV12-4	TRBJ2-7
CASSFPLRYGYTF	TRBV12-3/TRBV12-4	TRBJ1-2
CSVDEGADEQYF	TRBV29-1	TRBJ2-7
CASSSGQISGANVLTF	TRBV27	TRBJ2-6
CASSISGGLNTEAFF	TRBV19	TRBJ1-1
CASSSLREVRRNEQFF	TRBV7-8	TRBJ2-1
CASSYRGDNSPLHF	TRBV6-5	TRBJ1-6
CASSPGALYEQYF	TRBV18	TRBJ2-7
CSATRGGGLTNEKLFF	TRBV29-1	TRBJ1-4
CSARAVLTDTQYF	TRBV20-1	TRBJ2-3
CSAEGLAGPVKNIQYF	TRBV20-1	TRBJ2-4
CASSYSEDLAYEQYF	TRBV6-5	TRBJ2-7
CAGRDRNYEQYF	TRBV30	TRBJ2-7
CASTTGGANYGYTF	TRBV5-1	TRBJ1-2
CASSASGVGTDTQYF	TRBV9	TRBJ2-3
CASTQIHEQFF	TRBV7-2	TRBJ2-1
CASSRDRGSEKLFF	TRBV7-2	TRBJ1-4
CASSQDRSARNTEAFF	TRBV4-2	TRBJ1-1
CASSYSPGTRAQYF	TRBV6-5	TRBJ2-3
CASSPETSGGHQETQYF	TRBV12-3/TRBV12-4	TRBJ2-5
CASSQDGTGTYEQYF	TRBV4-3	TRBJ2-7
CASSLKAGVFYNEQFF	TRBV12-3/TRBV12-4	TRBJ2-1
CSANKGHTEAFF	TRBV20-1	TRBJ1-1
CSGAPGPTGTDTQYF	TRBV20-1	TRBJ2-3
CASRGGTEQFF	TRBV5-1	TRBJ2-1
CSASGSGGTGELFF	TRBV20-1	TRBJ2-2
CASSQSNFGTGELFF	TRBV3-1	TRBJ2-2
CATSDLGVGEQYF	TRBV15	TRBJ2-7
CASSPWNTGGIYNEQFF	TRBV12-3/TRBV12-4	TRBJ2-1